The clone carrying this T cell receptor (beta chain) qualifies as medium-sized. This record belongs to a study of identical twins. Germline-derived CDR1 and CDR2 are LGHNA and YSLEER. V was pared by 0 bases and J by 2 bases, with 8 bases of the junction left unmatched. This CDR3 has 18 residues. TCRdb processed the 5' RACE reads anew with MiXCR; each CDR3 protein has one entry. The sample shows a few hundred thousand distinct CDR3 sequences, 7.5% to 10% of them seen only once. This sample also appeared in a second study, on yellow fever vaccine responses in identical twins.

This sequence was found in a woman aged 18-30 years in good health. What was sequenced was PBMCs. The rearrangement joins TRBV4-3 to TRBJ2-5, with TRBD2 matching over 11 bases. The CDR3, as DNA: TGCGCCAGCAGCCAAGATGGGGTAATAGCGGGAGGGCAAGAGACCCAGTACTTC. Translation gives CASSQDGVIAGGQETQYF.